This T cell receptor (beta chain) was recovered during a study of T cells in women clearing cervical HPV infection. The CDR3 runs to 13 residues. CDR1 is SGHTA, CDR2 FQGTGA, per germline. Trimming shortened V by 8 bases and J by 4 bases, and 12 bases separated the two germline ends. Study outcomes and limitations: A classifier using richness and V gene abundances reached an AUC of 0.7 to 0.9.

Notes on this clone: What it binds is not known. The read comes to an end 3 residues before the CDR3 does, leaving the germline J gene to fill in the end.

Here immunoSEQ multiplex PCR was the method, and the copy in TCRdb shows in-frame clones only, minus some. This listing includes approximately 24,000 clones. The chain joins TRBV7-3 to TRBJ2-1; tentative D call: TRBD1 (6 bases). The sample was blood buffy coat. The TCR was taken from a woman between 18 and 69 years old with a cervical HPV16 infection that either progressed to CIN3+ or cleared (not recorded which). The CDR3 loop reads CASSTGRYNEQFF. CDR3 bases read: TGTGCCAGCTCGACAGGAAGGTACAATGAG. Full variable domain (outside the CDR3, taken from reference TRBV7-3 and TRBJ2-1): GAGVSQTPSNKVTEKGKYVELRCDPISGHTALYWYRQSLGQGPEFLIYFQGTGAADDSGLPNDRFFAVRPEGSVSTLKIQRTERGDSAVYLCASSTGRYNEQFFGPGTRLTVL.